Shown below are 12 T cell receptor beta chains from a single sample sequenced in a study of blood T cells in healthy people across ages. Sample-barcoded 5' priming and a J-beta primer mix drove a second PCR of roughly 6 to 12 cycles. TCRdb processed the 5' RACE reads anew with MiXCR; each CDR3 protein has one entry. The sample shows 700,000 to 800,000 distinct CDR3 sequences, approximately 43% of them seen only once. Sequenced material: blood. Receptor source: a woman between 55 and 75 years old in good health.

This clonotype has a handful of counts. The chain uses TRBV3-1 and TRBJ1-5, with unresolved D. Germline CDR1 and CDR2: LGHDT and YNNKEL (reference sequence). V was trimmed by 1 base and J by 9 bases, leaving 10 bases between them. This CDR3 region has 13 residues. The CDR3 DNA sequence: TGTGCCAGCAGCCAAGCTGCCCTATCGCCCCAGCATTTT. It yields the protein CASSQAALSPQHF.

This clonotype was counted a few times. The chain has TRBV4-3 and TRBJ2-7; the D gene is possibly TRBD1 (6 bases). The CDR3 has 15 residues. The germline CDR1 and CDR2 sequences are LGHNA and YSLEER. Between the trimmed V and J ends, which lost 3 bases and 2 bases, there was a span of 14 bases. The CDR3 bases are TGCGCCAGCAGCCAGTTGGGCACAGGGACCTACGAGCAGTACTTC. Amino acid sequence: CASSQLGTGTYEQYF.

As concerns this clonotype: The junction departs from the called germline gene at one end, perhaps through a read error. The chain carries TRBV29-1 and TRBJ2-4, with no clear D. The CDR3 is 13 amino acids. Germline V lookup: CDR1 SQVTM, CDR2 ANQGSEA. The CDR3 DNA reads TGCAGCGTCGAAGGGTTAGCCAAAAACATTCAGTACTTC. Translated, it gives CSVEGLAKNIQYF.

The chain combines TRBV12-3 or TRBV12-4 with TRBJ2-7, with 7 bases fitting TRBD2. Germline trimming cut 7 bases from V and 0 bases from J; bases unmatched to any gene: 6. The CDR3 covers 14 residues. The CDR3 DNA sequence: TGTGCCAGCATGCTGGGACTATTCTCCTACGAGCAGTACTTC. It codes for CASMLGLFSYEQYF.

The V and J genes are TRBV21-1 and TRBJ1-2; TRBD1, the table's D call, lacks a check against the DNA. TRBV21-1 is a recognized pseudogene. CDR3 size: 17 residues. The DNA for the CDR3 is TGTGCCAGCAGCAAAGGTCGGATAACAGGGGGAGTACATGGCTACACCTTC. The encoded protein is CASSKGRITGGVHGYTF.

The genes are TRBV3-1 and TRBJ2-1, with a possible D match to TRBD2 (6 bases). V lost 1 base, J lost 14 bases, and 15 bases lay in between. Germline lookup yields CDR1 LGHDT and CDR2 YNNKEL (reference sequence). The CDR3 is 13 amino acids. CDR3 nucleotide sequence: TGTGCCAGCAGCCAAGGGGGAAGACTAGGGAAGTTCTTC. It codes for CASSQGGRLGKFF.

The gene calls are TRBV20-1 and TRBJ2-5, with D possibly TRBD2 on 5 matching bases. This CDR3 has 13 amino acids. Trimming stripped 6 bases from V and 4 bases from J, with 15 bases between. In germline, CDR1 is DFQATT, CDR2 SNEGSKA (reference sequence). The DNA for the CDR3 is TGCAGTGCCGAGGTGGGAGTGGGAGAGACCCAGTACTTC. As protein: CSAEVGVGETQYF.

As for this clonotype: A read error is possible here, since a much larger clone lies one base away. V is TRBV24-1 and J is TRBJ2-1, with D maybe TRBD1 (6 bases). There are 15 residues in the CDR3. Germline V gene lookup returns CDR1 KGHDR and CDR2 SFDVKD. The CDR3 nucleotides are TGTGCCCCCAGTGATTCCCAGGGGCAGGCCAATGAGCAGTTCTTC. Amino acids: CAPSDSQGQANEQFF.

The rearrangement joins TRBV11-2 to TRBJ2-1, with D possibly being TRBD1 (7 bases). The germline gives CDR1 SGHAT, CDR2 FQNNGV. CDR3 length equals 9 residues. V lost 11 bases to trimming and J lost 10 bases, with 9 bases between them. CDR3 sequence: CASGGEQFF. The CDR3 DNA is TGTGCCTCAGGGGGGGAGCAGTTCTTC.

Only a few counts were recorded for this clonotype. The V and J genes are TRBV28 and TRBJ2-7; 10 positions agree with TRBD2. V gave up 7 bases and J gave up 4 bases; unmatched junction bases: 10. In germline, CDR1 is MDHEN, CDR2 SYDVKM. The CDR3 has 15 residues. The CDR3 region is CASTFEASGSYEQYF. The CDR3 region has the DNA TGTGCCAGCACCTTCGAGGCTAGCGGGAGTTACGAGCAGTACTTC. The variable domain in full, completed from reference TRBV28 and TRBJ2-7, reads DVKVTQSSRYLVKRTGEKVFLECVQDMDHENMFWYRQDPGLGLRLIYFSYDVKMKEKGDIPEGYSVSREKKERFSLILESASTNQTSMYLCASTFEASGSYEQYFGPGTRLTVT.

The rearrangement uses TRBV12-3 or TRBV12-4 and TRBJ1-1; the D gene is possibly TRBD1 (6 bases). CDR3 length: 18 residues. Between the trimmed V and J ends, which lost 6 bases and 3 bases, there was a span of 26 bases. The CDR3 DNA reads as TGTGCCAGCAGGGCTTACAGGGCAACCCAATTCTCGGACACTGAAGCTTTCTTT. It encodes CASRAYRATQFSDTEAFF.

The rearrangement joins TRBV5-1 to TRBJ2-7, with D unresolved. CDR3 length: 15 residues. Germline V gives CDR1 SGHRS, CDR2 YFSETQ. V was shortened by 0 bases and J by 0 bases, with 10 bases between the two germline ends. This CDR3 is CASSLGQPSSYEQYF. Here the CDR3 DNA reads TGCGCCAGCAGCTTGGGCCAGCCGAGCTCCTACGAGCAGTACTTC.